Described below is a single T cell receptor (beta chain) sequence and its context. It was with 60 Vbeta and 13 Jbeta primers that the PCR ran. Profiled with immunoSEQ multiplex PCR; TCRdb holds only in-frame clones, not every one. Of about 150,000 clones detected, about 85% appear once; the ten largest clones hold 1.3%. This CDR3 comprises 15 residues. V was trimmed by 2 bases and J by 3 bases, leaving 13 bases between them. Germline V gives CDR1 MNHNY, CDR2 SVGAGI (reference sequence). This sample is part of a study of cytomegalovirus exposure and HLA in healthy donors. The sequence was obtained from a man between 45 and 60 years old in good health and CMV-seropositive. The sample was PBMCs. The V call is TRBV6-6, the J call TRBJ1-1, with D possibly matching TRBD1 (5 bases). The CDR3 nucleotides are TGTGCCAGCAGTTACCCGGAGGCGGGGGACACTGAAGCTTTCTTT. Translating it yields CASSYPEAGDTEAFF.